The sequence of this TCR beta chain was determined in a study of cytomegalovirus exposure and HLA in healthy donors (dated by TCRdb to between 2016 and 2019). Notes on the research overall: In an earlier analysis of under 750 of the donors, less than 350 Gb of sequence data and some 120 million unique TCR beta sequences from 180 million or so T cells were reported. Approximately 310 gigabases of sequencing data and tens of millions of unique TCR sequences were included in an early release covering around 600 HLA-typed donors. Of the 300 to 500 genotyped donors, over 80% were placed in the genetic ancestry cluster associated with self-reported Caucasian donors. The study aimed to test whether cataloging public T cell receptors could reveal signatures of past pathogen exposure. The study profiled the T cell repertoires of 500 to 800 subjects by immunosequencing and related them to cytomegalovirus serostatus. A separate validation cohort of 100 to 150 different subjects was used in addition to the 666-subject first cohort. High-throughput TCR immunosequencing, statistical association of individual TCRs with disease status, and machine learning were combined to predict cytomegalovirus infection status. A later analysis re-analyzed previously published TCR beta repertoires from about 730 donors and added high-resolution HLA genotyping to study TCR occurrence patterns. The later analysis used no new phenotypic data to find candidate immune exposures, relying instead on TCR beta sequences and their occurrence across donors. An earlier analysis of approximately 640 of the donors applied high-throughput TCR beta sequencing to assess whether each TCR beta V gene segment acted as functional or pseudogenic. Donor age, sex, ethnicity and CMV serostatus were collected together with the repertoire data. A later genetic analysis took genome-wide SNP genotypes for about three fifths of the roughly 700 donors and used that subset as a discovery cohort. All discovery cohort repertoires had been generated on a single sequencing platform. Class I and class II HLA loci were covered by the typing at four-digit resolution. The number of donors typed differed by locus, with 629-630 for A, B, C, DRB1 and DQB1, 522 for DQA1, 600 to 610 for DPA1, and approximately 470 for DPB1. About 5 DR-DQ haplotypes were handled as single units for association and clustering, since linkage in the cohort was strong. Across around 400 genotyped donors of the cohort, an average of roughly 250,000 unique TCR beta nucleotide sequences per donor were sequenced, and roughly 20% of those sequences were non-productive.

V is pared back by 0 bases and J by 8 bases, with 12 bases lying between the germline termini. Via the germline V gene, CDR1 is SGHRS and CDR2 YFSETQ. Spanning cysteine to phenylalanine, the CDR3 consists of 14 amino acids. Only CDR3 DNA remains: 42 bases, in frame from the first base. This clone was counted a few times. Its antigen remains unidentified. No base quality information exists; no much larger clone differs at one position. The library was built by means of the immunoSEQ multiplex PCR assay. For the multiplex PCR, a mixture combining 60 forward primers for TCR Vbeta segments and 13 reverse primers for TCR Jbeta segments was used. The CDR3 region of rearranged TCR beta genes was amplified from genomic DNA with a multiplex PCR assay. On the Illumina HiSeq System, the amplified TCR beta libraries were sequenced as 87-base-pair reads. For the original study's pipeline: Across the 666 repertoires, a later analysis counted around 80 million unique TCR beta chains, around 11 million of which were shared by at least two donors. Raw reads were error-corrected and collapsed into unique sequences with a nearest-neighbor algorithm that merged closely related sequences to remove PCR and sequencing errors. V, D and J gene segments were assigned by aligning CDR3 sequences to IMGT reference sequences. Each retained sequence needed at least a six-nucleotide match to both a V gene segment and a J gene segment. Rearrangements were called productive when the CDR3 lacked stop codons and stayed in frame with V and J; all others were non-productive. Following IMGT convention, CDR3 was defined as the stretch from the second conserved V-encoded cysteine to the conserved J-encoded phenylalanine. Sequences without an unambiguous match to a single V gene segment were excluded from the earlier analysis of about 600 of the donors. In an earlier analysis of 587 of the donors, V segments were called functional above 56.7% productive rearrangements and were called segregating when the between-donor standard deviation exceeded 5%. To diagnose cytomegalovirus status from the catalog of TCR beta chain sequences, a statistical classification framework was built. In a later analysis, TCR nucleotide sequences were compared against IMGT/GENE-DB human TR gene sequences so that V and J genes could be assigned. The TCRdist pipeline was used in a later analysis to assign CDR3 sequences and most-parsimonious VDJ recombination scenarios. In a later analysis, every TCR beta chain was defined by the combination of its CDR3 amino acid sequence and its V-gene family, and reads without a unique V-gene family were dropped. To address suspected cross-contamination and a sequencing artifact, a later analysis removed roughly 640 highly shared, low-generation-probability nucleotide sequences. A later analysis calculated a clonal expansion index for each public chain from normalized within-repertoire ranks of inferred template counts. In a later analysis, generation probabilities were computed with a VDJ recombination model fitted to out-of-frame rearrangements, and the resulting probabilities were checked against IGoR. In a later analysis, TCR-TCR, TCR-HLA and TCR-CMV co-occurrence was scored with hypergeometric tests, and a repertoire-size bias correction was applied to TCR pairs. False discovery rates were estimated in a later analysis by permuting HLA or CMV assignments 20 times. In a later analysis, co-occurring TCRs were grouped with DBSCAN, and TCRdist sequence similarity was added when clustering was performed within HLA-allele-positive subsets. Repertoires with fewer than 30,000 or more than 120,000 public chains, plus five repertoires with anomalous nucleotide sharing, were excluded from co-occurrence clustering. The table comes from immuneACCESS by way of TCRdb, which keeps in-frame sequences with V and J called. Part of the clones is missing from these tables; in studies checked, under half for an unresolved V gene and the rest for unknown reasons. V and J calls and clone size are those listed in that table; D and trimming were worked out from the DNA. The sample profile shows 110,000 or so clones; 67% of them were found once. The top ten clonotypes cover 8% to 10% of the sample.

The cohort consisted of hundreds of healthy bone marrow donors. At the time of sampling, every cohort member was nominally healthy, though immune exposures that went unrecorded were likely present. The donor tested CMV seropositive and was one of the 289 seropositive cohort members. A peripheral blood sample was collected from each donor, and TCR beta sequencing was performed on peripheral blood mononuclear cells. The Qiagen DNeasy Blood Extraction Kit was used to extract genomic DNA from the blood cell samples. Beyond this particular receptor, the publication reports: The sequencing pipeline was judged likely to have produced a cluster of highly shared sequence variants as a technical artifact. In the study, 150 to 200 TCR beta chains were listed as associated with cytomegalovirus. According to a later analysis, most CMV-associated TCR beta chains appeared to be HLA-restricted, and the HLA associations seemed to be driven largely by CMV exposure. In a later analysis, HLA-associated TCR beta chains showed more clonal expansion and lower generation probabilities than non-associated chains that were equally common. Most TCR sequences were seen in very few donors, while some public TCRs were found in many individuals. A later analysis reported that several top co-occurrence clusters appeared linked to parvovirus B19, influenza, CMV and Epstein-Barr virus. A later genetic analysis reported fewer N-insertions in productive TCRs among donors in an Asian-associated ancestry cluster than the roughly 700-donor mean. When HLA alleles, especially DR and DQ, strongly co-occurred, attributing TCR associations to individual alleles was difficult. For the cohort, immune exposure information was limited to CMV serostatus. According to the authors, the approach could potentially be generalized to other disease states and immunological phenotypes. A few of the identified cytomegalovirus-associated TCR beta chains were confirmed in vitro to be specific for cytomegalovirus antigens. In a later genetic analysis, a missense DCLRE1C variant was associated with V-gene and J-gene trimming of TCR beta chains, and the association was replicated in an independent cohort. The cohort was sequenced for TCR beta chains only, and without alpha or paired-chain data the features that could be detected were limited. At a false discovery rate of 0.05, a later analysis linked 16,951 TCR beta sequences to specific HLA alleles. Correlated functional status among segregating V segments might be attributable to linkage disequilibrium, but an unknown experimental factor could not be ruled out. A further reported finding was that TCR beta sequences accurately predicted the HLA-A and HLA-B alleles for most subjects in the first cohort. Broadly in line with IMGT annotations, most TCR beta V segments showed up in productive rearrangements about 87% or about 30% of the time in an earlier analysis of 450 to 750 of the donors. Some IMGT-functional V segments, including TRBV6-2 and TRBV6-3, could not be distinguished by the 87-base-pair reads and were therefore excluded. The classifier was reported to diagnose cytomegalovirus status with high specificity and sensitivity in both the original and validation cohorts. Roughly 15 rarely observed V segments, including chromosome 9 orphons, were excluded from the earlier analysis of 550 to 700 of the donors because counts were too low. In a later analysis, TCR association rates were found to vary across HLA loci, with the most associated TCRs seen for DRB1 alleles and the fewest for HLA-C alleles. Presence/absence analyses assumed roughly uniform sequencing depth across donors, an assumption that may not hold. Because HLA typing was unavailable for some donors at each locus, only the typed subset was used in association tests.

Material: PBMCs. The sequence was collected from a man younger than 35 in good health and CMV-seropositive. The chain couples TRBV5-1 to TRBJ2-1; tentative D gene TRBD2, with 6 bases matching. The CDR3 amino acid sequence is: CASSLDQPGDEQFF. The DNA reads as follows: TGCGCCAGCAGCTTGGACCAGCCGGGGGATGAGCAGTTCTTC.